The clone carrying this T cell receptor (beta chain) came up a few times. Its target is not known. The CDR3 consists of 15 residues. V was cut by 3 bases and J by 0 bases, with 10 bases left in between. The germline V gene encodes CDR1 LGHNA and CDR2 YSLEER. This entry belongs to a study of a mutant IDH1 vaccine in newly diagnosed glioma. In the study overall: Patients received vaccination from 4-6 weeks after radiotherapy alone, or with temozolomide cycles. The study's findings and limits: Researchers report vaccine-induced immune responses in roughly 94% of patients. Changes in the top peripheral T cell clonotypes seemingly had no bearing on pseudoprogression.

This sample's time point: week 11, during vaccination. Vaccinated patients received 300 ug of mutant IDH1 20-mer peptide per dose, with topical imiquimod. Each donor presented with a new WHO grade 3 or 4 astrocytoma that tested IDH1-mutant and showed ATRX loss. The repertoire was sequenced with immunoSEQ multiplex PCR; TCRdb's copy has only in-frame clones and lacks some. The sample has about 25,000 clones; just over 70% are singletons. This receptor was identified in a man between 18 and 29 years old with glioma. Some clones in this sample may be carry-over from other donors' samples. The sequencing here drew on peripheral blood mononuclear cells (PBMCs), taken from a glioma patient whose treatment included an IDH1 peptide vaccine. The chain combines TRBV4-3 with TRBJ2-3; possibly TRBD2 for D (5 bases). For the CDR3, the DNA is TGCGCCAGCAGCCAGTACGAGCGGAGCACAGATACGCAGTATTTT. Translation gives CASSQYERSTDTQYF.